This T cell receptor beta chain came from a study of cytomegalovirus exposure and HLA in healthy donors. Per the germline V gene, CDR1 is MDHEN and CDR2 is SYDVKM. This CDR3 is built from 18 residues. Trimming at V came to 6 bases and at J to 2 bases, leaving 18 bases not matched to a gene. PCR amplification relied on 60 Vbeta primers (plus 13 Jbeta primers). Repertoires were generated with immunoSEQ multiplex PCR, while TCRdb's copy carries only in-frame clones and drops some. The data show approximately 180,000 clones, roughly 80% seen once. The V call is TRBV28, the J call TRBJ1-2, with 7 bases lining up with TRBD1. Input material: PBMCs. The receptor comes from a man aged 18 to 30 in good health and CMV-seronegative. The CDR3 protein is CASSPAPGQAGLNYGYTF. The CDR3 bases are TGTGCCAGCAGCCCGGCCCCAGGACAGGCAGGACTCAACTATGGCTACACCTTC.